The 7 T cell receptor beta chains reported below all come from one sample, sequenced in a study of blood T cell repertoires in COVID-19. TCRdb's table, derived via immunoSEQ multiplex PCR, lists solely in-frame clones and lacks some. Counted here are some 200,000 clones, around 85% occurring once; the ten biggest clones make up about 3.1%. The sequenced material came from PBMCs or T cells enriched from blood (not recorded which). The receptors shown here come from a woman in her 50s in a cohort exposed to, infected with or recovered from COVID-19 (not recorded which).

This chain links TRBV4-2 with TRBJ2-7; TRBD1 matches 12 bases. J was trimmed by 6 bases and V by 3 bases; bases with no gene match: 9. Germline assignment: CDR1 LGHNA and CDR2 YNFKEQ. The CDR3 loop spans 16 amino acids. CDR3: CASSQLPGQGAGEQYF. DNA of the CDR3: TGTGCCAGCAGCCAGCTCCCGGGACAGGGGGCAGGCGAGCAGTACTTC.

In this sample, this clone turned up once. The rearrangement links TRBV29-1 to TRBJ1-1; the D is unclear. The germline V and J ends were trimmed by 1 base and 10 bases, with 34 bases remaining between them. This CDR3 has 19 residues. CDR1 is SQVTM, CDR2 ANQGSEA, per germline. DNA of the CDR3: TGCAGCGTTGAAGTCCCGGGTCGGGGAGGTGGGGTTTTAATCCAGGCAGCTTTCTTT. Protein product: CSVEVPGRGGGVLIQAAFF.

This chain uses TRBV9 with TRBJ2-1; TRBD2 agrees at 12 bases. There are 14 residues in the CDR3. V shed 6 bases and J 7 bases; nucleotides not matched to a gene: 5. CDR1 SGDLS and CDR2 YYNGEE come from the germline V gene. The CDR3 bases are TGTGCCAGCACTAGCGGGGGGGCAAAGAATGAGCAGTTCTTC. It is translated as CASTSGGAKNEQFF.

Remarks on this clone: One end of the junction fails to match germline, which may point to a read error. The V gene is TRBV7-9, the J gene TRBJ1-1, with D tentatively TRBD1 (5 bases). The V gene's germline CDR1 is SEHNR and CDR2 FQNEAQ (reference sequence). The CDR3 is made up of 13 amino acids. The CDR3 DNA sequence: TGTGCCAGCAGCCATGCGGCGGTTCCAACAGGCGTTTTT. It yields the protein CASSHAAVPTGVF. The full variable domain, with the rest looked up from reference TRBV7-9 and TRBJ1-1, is DTGVSQNPRHKITKRGQNVTFRCDPISEHNRLYWYRQTLGQGPEFLTYFQNEAQLEKSRLLSDRFSAERPKGSFSTLEIQRTEQGDSAMYLCASSHAAVPTGVFGQGTRLTVV.

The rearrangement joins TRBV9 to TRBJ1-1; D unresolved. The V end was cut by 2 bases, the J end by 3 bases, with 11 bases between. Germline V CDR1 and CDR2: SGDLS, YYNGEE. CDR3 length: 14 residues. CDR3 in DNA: TGTGCCAGCAGCGTGACGGAGTGGGACACTGAAGCTTTCTTT. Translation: CASSVTEWDTEAFF.

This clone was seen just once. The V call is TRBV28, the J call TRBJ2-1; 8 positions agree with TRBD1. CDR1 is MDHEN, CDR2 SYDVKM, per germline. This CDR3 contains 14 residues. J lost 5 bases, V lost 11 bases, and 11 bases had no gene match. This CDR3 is CASTPGTGHNEQFF. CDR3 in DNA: TGTGCCTCTACTCCCGGGACAGGCCACAATGAGCAGTTCTTC. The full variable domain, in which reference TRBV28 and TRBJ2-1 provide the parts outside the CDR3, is DVKVTQSSRYLVKRTGEKVFLECVQDMDHENMFWYRQDPGLGLRLIYFSYDVKMKEKGDIPEGYSVSREKKERFSLILESASTNQTSMYLCASTPGTGHNEQFFGPGTRLTVL.

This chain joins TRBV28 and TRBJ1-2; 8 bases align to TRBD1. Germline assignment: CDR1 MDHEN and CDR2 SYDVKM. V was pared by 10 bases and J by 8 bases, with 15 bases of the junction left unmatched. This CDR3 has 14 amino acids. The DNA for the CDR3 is TGTGCCATGCGGGAGGGCCAGGGGGCTCTCGGCTACACCTTC. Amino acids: CAMREGQGALGYTF.